This T cell receptor beta chain was profiled in a study of CD8+ T cells in alopecia areata. This clone was observed a handful of times. V shed 6 bases, J shed 1 base, and the junction held 8 bases outside the gene matches. The CDR3 is made up of 15 amino acids. Germline CDR1 is MNHEY and CDR2 is SMNVEV (reference sequence). Following RNA extraction, reverse transcription yielded cDNA that acted as the sequencing template. Here immunoSEQ multiplex PCR was the method, and the copy in TCRdb shows in-frame clones only, minus some. The repertoire holds 120,000 to 150,000 clones, with around 47% as singletons.

The chain uses TRBV27 and TRBJ2-7; 8 bases line up with TRBD2. Sequencing used CD4+ T cells sorted from blood. This receptor was taken from a human donor with alopecia areata. The CDR3 sequence: CASSSFSGTSYEQYF. In DNA, the CDR3 is TGTGCCAGCAGCTCCTTTAGCGGGACATCCTACGAGCAGTACTTC.